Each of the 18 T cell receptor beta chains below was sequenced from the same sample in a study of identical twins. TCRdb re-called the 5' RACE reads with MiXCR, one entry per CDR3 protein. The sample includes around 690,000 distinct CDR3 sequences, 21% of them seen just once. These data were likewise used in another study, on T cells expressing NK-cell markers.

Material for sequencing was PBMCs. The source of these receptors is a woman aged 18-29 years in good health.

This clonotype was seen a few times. The CDR3 DNA sequence: TGTGCCAGCAGCCCTAATGCTTCGACTAGCGGCTCCTACAATGAGCAGTTCTTC. This gives the protein CASSPNASTSGSYNEQFF. The chain joins TRBV21-1 to TRBJ2-1; the table's D call, TRBD2, was not checked against the DNA. TRBV21-1 is deemed a pseudogene. The CDR3 has 18 residues.

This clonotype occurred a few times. The CDR3 protein is CAEGGADTQYF. The CDR3 DNA reads TGTGCGGAGGGGGGGGCAGATACGCAGTATTTT. The rearrangement links TRBV7-2 to TRBJ2-3; weak D call: TRBD2 (7 bases). CDR1 SGHTA and CDR2 FQGNSA come from the germline V gene. This CDR3 is 11 amino acids long.

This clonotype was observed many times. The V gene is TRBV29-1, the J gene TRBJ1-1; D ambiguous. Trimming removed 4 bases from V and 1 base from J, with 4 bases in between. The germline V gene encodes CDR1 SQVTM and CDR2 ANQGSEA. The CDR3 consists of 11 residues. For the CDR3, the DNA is TGCAGCGTTGCCAGGAACACTGAAGCTTTCTTT. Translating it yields CSVARNTEAFF. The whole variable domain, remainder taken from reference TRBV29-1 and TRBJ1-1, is SAVISQKPSRDICQRGTSLTIQCQVDSQVTMMFWYRQQPGQSLTLIATANQGSEATYESGFVIDKFPISRPNLTFSTLTVSNMSPEDSSIYLCSVARNTEAFFGQGTRLTVV.

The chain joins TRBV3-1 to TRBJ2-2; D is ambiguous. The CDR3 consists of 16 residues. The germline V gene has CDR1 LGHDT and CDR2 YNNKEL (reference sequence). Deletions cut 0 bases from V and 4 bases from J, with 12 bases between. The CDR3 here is CASSQDLSSFTGELFF. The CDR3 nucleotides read TGTGCCAGCAGCCAAGATCTGTCCAGTTTCACCGGGGAGCTGTTTTTT.

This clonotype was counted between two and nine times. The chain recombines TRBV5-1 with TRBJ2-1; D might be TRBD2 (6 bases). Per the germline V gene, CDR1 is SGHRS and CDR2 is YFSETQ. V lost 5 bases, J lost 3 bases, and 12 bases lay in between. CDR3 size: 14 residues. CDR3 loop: CASSPTGDYNEQFF. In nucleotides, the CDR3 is TGCGCCAGCAGTCCAACGGGGGACTACAATGAGCAGTTCTTC.

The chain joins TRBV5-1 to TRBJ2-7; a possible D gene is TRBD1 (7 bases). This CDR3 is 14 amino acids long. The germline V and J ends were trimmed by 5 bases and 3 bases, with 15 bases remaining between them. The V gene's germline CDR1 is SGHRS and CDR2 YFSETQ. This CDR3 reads CASRMNRGGYEQYF. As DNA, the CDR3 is TGCGCCAGCAGGATGAACAGGGGAGGCTACGAGCAGTACTTC.

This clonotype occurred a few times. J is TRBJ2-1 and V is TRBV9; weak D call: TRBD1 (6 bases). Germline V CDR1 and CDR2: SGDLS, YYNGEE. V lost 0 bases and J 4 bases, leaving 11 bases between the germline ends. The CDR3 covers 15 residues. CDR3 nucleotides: TGTGCCAGCAGCGTAGGGGCAGGGGATTACAATGAGCAGTTCTTC. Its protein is CASSVGAGDYNEQFF. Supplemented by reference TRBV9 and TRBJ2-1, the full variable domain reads DSGVTQTPKHLITATGQRVTLRCSPRSGDLSVYWYQQSLDQGLQFLIQYYNGEERAKGNILERFSAQQFPDLHSELNLSSLELGDSALYFCASSVGAGDYNEQFFGPGTRLTVL.

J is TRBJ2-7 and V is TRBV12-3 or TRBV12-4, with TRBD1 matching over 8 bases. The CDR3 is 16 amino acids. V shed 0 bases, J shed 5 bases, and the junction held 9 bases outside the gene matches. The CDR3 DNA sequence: TGTGCCAGCAGTTTAGCGCTGAGACAGGGGAACGACGAGCAGTACTTC. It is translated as CASSLALRQGNDEQYF.

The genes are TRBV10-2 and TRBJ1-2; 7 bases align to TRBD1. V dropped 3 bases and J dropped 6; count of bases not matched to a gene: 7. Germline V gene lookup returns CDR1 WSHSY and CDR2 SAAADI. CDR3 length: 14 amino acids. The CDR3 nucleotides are TGCGCCAGCAGTGAAACAGGGGACCTTGATGGCTACACCTTC. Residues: CASSETGDLDGYTF.

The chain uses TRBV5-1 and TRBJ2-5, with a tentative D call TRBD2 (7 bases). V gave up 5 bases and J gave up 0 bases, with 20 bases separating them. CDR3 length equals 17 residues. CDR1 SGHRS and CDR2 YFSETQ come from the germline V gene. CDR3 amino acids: CASRIGSGGSYQETQYF. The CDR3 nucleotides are TGCGCCAGCAGGATCGGGTCGGGGGGCTCGTACCAAGAGACCCAGTACTTC.

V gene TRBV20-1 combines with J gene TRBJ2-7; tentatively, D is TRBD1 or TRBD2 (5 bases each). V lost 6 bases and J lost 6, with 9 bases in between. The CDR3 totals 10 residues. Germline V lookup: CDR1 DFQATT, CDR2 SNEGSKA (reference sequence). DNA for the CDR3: TGCAGTGCCGCCGGGGCCGAGCAGTACTTC. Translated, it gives CSAAGAEQYF.

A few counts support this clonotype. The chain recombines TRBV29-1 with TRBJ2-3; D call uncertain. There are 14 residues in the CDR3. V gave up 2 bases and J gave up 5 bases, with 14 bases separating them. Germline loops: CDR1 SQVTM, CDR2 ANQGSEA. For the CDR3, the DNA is TGCAGCGTTGAAAGGTCCCGCGGCGGAGATACGCAGTATTTT. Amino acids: CSVERSRGGDTQYF.

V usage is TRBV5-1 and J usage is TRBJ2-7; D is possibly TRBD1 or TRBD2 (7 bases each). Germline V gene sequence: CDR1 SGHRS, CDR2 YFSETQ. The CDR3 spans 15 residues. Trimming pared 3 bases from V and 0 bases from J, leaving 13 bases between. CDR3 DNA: TGCGCCAGCAGCTCCACCAGGGGGGGCTCCTACGAGCAGTACTTC. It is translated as CASSSTRGGSYEQYF.

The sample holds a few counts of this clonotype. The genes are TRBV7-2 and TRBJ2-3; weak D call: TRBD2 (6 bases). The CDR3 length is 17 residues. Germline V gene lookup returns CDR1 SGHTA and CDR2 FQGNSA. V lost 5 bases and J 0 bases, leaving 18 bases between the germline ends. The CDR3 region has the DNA TGTGCCAGCAGCCCAGTTTCCGCGGGGACTAGCACAGATACGCAGTATTTT. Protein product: CASSPVSAGTSTDTQYF.

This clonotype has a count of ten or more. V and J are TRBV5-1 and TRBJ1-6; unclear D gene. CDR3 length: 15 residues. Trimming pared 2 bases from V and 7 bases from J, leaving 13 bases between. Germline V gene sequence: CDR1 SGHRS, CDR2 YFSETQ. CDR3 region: CASSLRVQRNSPLHF. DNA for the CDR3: TGCGCCAGCAGCTTAAGGGTCCAGCGCAATTCACCCCTCCACTTT. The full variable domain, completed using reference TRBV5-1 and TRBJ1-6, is KAGVTQTPRYLIKTRGQQVTLSCSPISGHRSVSWYQQTPGQGLQFLFEYFSETQRNKGNFPGRFSGRQFSNSRSEMNVSTLELGDSALYLCASSLRVQRNSPLHFGNGTRLTVT.

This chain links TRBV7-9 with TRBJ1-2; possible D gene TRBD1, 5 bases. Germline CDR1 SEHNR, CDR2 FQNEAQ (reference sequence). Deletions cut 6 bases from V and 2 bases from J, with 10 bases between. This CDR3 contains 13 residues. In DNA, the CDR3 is TGTGCCAGCAGGGCGGAGGGGAACTATGGCTACACCTTC. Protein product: CASRAEGNYGYTF.

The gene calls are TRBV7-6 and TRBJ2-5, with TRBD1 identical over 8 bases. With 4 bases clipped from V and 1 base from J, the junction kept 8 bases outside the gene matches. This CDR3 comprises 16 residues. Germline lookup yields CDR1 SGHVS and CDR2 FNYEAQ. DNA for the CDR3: TGTGCCAGCAGCTCAACAGGGGGAACGGTCCAAGAGACCCAGTACTTC. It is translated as CASSSTGGTVQETQYF.

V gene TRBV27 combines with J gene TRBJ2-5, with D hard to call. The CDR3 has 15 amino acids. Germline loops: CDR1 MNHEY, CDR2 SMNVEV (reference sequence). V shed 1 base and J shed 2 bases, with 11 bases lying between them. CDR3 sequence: CASSLLSEFQETQYF. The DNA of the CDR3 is TGTGCCAGCAGTTTATTGTCGGAGTTTCAAGAGACCCAGTACTTC.